The 23 T cell receptor beta chains below were found in one sample sequenced in a study of human CD8 memory T cell subsets. Sequencing libraries of TCR beta were made by UMI-labeled 5' RACE. TCRdb derives one entry per CDR3 protein from the 5' RACE reads, leaving out DNA. This sample carries more than 10,000 distinct CDR3 sequences, with 15% going to the ten biggest clones. Sequenced sample: CD8+ stem-like memory T cells (TSCM and TCM) sorted from PBMCs. Subset described: stem-like memory CD8 T cells (TSTEM), CCR7+ PD-1- TIGIT-. The source is a human donor in good health.

This rearrangement joins TRBV19 to TRBJ1-1; TCRdb proposes TRBD1, but this gene call is untestable without DNA. The CDR3 loop spans 12 amino acids. The germline V gene has CDR1 LNHDA and CDR2 SQIVND (reference sequence). CDR3 amino acids: CASETGNTEAFF.

This clonotype is called medium-sized based on its frequency. The chain carries TRBV9 and TRBJ2-2; the D gene TCRdb calls, TRBD1, cannot be checked with no DNA. Germline CDR1 and CDR2: SGDLS and YYNGEE. CDR3 length: 16 amino acids. CDR3 protein: CASSDEGAGDTGELFF.

The chain has TRBV14 and TRBJ1-5; the TCRdb D gene call, TRBD1, has no DNA to confirm it. The length of the CDR3 is 13 residues. The germline V gene encodes CDR1 SGHDN and CDR2 FVKESK. The CDR3 sequence is CASSPGQGAPQHF.

The chain couples TRBV7-9 to TRBJ2-3; TCRdb calls TRBD2, which cannot be checked without DNA. The CDR3 is 17 residues long. The germline CDR1 and CDR2 sequences are SEHNR and FQNEAQ (reference sequence). The CDR3 here is CASSHFLAGVRTDTQYF.

The rearrangement uses TRBV7-9 and TRBJ2-5; TCRdb selects TRBD1, and the lack of DNA leaves this call unchecked. Germline assignment: CDR1 SEHNR and CDR2 FQNEAQ (reference sequence). There are 14 residues in the CDR3. CDR3 loop: CASSPPDRRPTQYF.

The chain recombines TRBV19 with TRBJ2-4; checking the TCRdb D call of TRBD1 is not possible without DNA. The germline V gene has CDR1 LNHDA and CDR2 SQIVND (reference sequence). This CDR3 is 14 amino acids long. The CDR3 is CASSSIWDGNIQYF.

This sequence joins TRBV3-1 and TRBJ2-1. The germline gives CDR1 LGHDT, CDR2 YNNKEL (reference sequence). The CDR3 is 14 amino acids. The CDR3 region is CASSHRSSYNEQFF.

The rearrangement uses TRBV28 and TRBJ2-5; TCRdb's assignment of TRBD1 cannot be checked, as there is no DNA. This CDR3 comprises 13 residues. The germline CDR1 and CDR2 sequences are MDHEN and SYDVKM. The CDR3 reads CASSLLQGQTQYF.

This clonotype is classed as medium-sized (0.01 to 0.1%) by frequency. V is TRBV5-1 and J is TRBJ2-7. The V gene's germline CDR1 is SGHRS and CDR2 YFSETQ. The CDR3 runs 14 residues. The CDR3 is CASSLDSLVDEQYF. Filled out from reference TRBV5-1 and TRBJ2-7, the complete variable domain reads KAGVTQTPRYLIKTRGQQVTLSCSPISGHRSVSWYQQTPGQGLQFLFEYFSETQRNKGNFPGRFSGRQFSNSRSEMNVSTLELGDSALYLCASSLDSLVDEQYFGPGTRLTVT.

J is TRBJ2-7 and V is TRBV28; checking the TCRdb D call of TRBD1 is not possible without DNA. Germline loops: CDR1 MDHEN, CDR2 SYDVKM. CDR3 length: 19 amino acids. CDR3 sequence: CASSLAYPQQGDHSYEQYF.

The genes are TRBV19 and TRBJ2-1; TCRdb lists TRBD2, though no DNA is available to test this call. Germline values: CDR1 LNHDA, CDR2 SQIVND (reference sequence). The CDR3 totals 18 residues. CDR3 amino acids: CASLGGGRPPGSYNEQFF.

The chain employs TRBV11-2 and TRBJ2-7. Looked up from germline, CDR1 is SGHAT and CDR2 is FQNNGV. The CDR3 length is 11 residues. The CDR3 loop is CASSFSLEQYF.

The chain carries TRBV30 and TRBJ2-7; TCRdb's D call of TRBD1 is untestable without DNA. The CDR3 sequence is 13 residues long. Germline CDR1 GTSNPN, CDR2 SVGIG (reference sequence). CDR3 protein: CAWRGTGLYEQYF.

The chain recombines TRBV29-1 with TRBJ2-2; TCRdb designates TRBD2, a call that cannot be tested without DNA. Germline CDR1 is SQVTM and CDR2 is ANQGSEA. CDR3 length equals 15 residues. The CDR3 spells CSVGPRGANTGELFF.

The rearrangement joins TRBV7-9 to TRBJ2-5; TCRdb outputs TRBD1, but without DNA this stays unchecked. The CDR3 is 14 residues long. The germline CDR1 and CDR2 sequences are SEHNR and FQNEAQ (reference sequence). CDR3 sequence reads: CASSLWGPQETQYF.

The chain employs TRBV2 and TRBJ1-5. The CDR3 runs 13 residues. Looked up from germline, CDR1 is SNHLY and CDR2 is FYNNEI. The CDR3: CASSDIPSQPQHF. The full variable domain, with the rest looked up from reference TRBV2 and TRBJ1-5, is EPEVTQTPSHQVTQMGQEVILRCVPISNHLYFYWYRQILGQKVEFLVSFYNNEISEKSEIFDDQFSVERPDGSNFTLKIRSTKLEDSAMYFCASSDIPSQPQHFGDGTRLSIL.

The chain links TRBV12-3 or TRBV12-4 to TRBJ2-1; TCRdb picks TRBD1, but there is no DNA to check that call. The length of the CDR3 is 14 residues. CDR3 in amino acids: CASRRGEIPDEQFF.

The rearrangement links TRBV4-2 to TRBJ2-7; TCRdb proposes TRBD2, but this gene call is untestable without DNA. The CDR3 sequence is 16 residues long. Germline lookup yields CDR1 LGHNA and CDR2 YNFKEQ. This CDR3 reads CASSQDLAGRSYEQYF.

The chain has TRBV12-3 or TRBV12-4 and TRBJ2-7; there is no DNA to check the TCRdb D call of TRBD1. The CDR3 covers 14 residues. This chain's CDR3 is CASSSGQWTYEQYF.

V is TRBV28 and J is TRBJ2-7; TCRdb returns TRBD1, unconfirmable since there is no DNA. The CDR3 is 16 amino acids. Per the germline V gene, CDR1 is MDHEN and CDR2 is SYDVKM. CDR3 protein: CASSSPQGLQRGEQYF.

J is TRBJ2-7 and V is TRBV9. The CDR3 is 15 residues long. Per the germline V gene, CDR1 is SGDLS and CDR2 is YYNGEE. CDR3 loop: CASSVGQGGPYEQYF.

This sequence joins TRBV20-1 and TRBJ2-7; TCRdb returns TRBD1, unconfirmable since there is no DNA. The CDR3 extends over 16 amino acids. CDR1 is DFQATT, CDR2 SNEGSKA, per germline (reference sequence). The CDR3 sequence: CSARAIVDRLFYEQYF.

The chain employs TRBV20-1 and TRBJ1-2. The germline CDR1 and CDR2 sequences are DFQATT and SNEGSKA (reference sequence). The CDR3 spans 13 residues. CDR3 amino acids: CSATTTVSYGYTF.